This TCR beta chain stems from a study of T cells after yellow fever vaccination. Turning to the study itself: Fractions of limited cellularity were prepared by means of SMART-Seq v4 Ultra Low Input. The study, taken as a whole, reports: Among primary-vaccination clones, most reappeared after the booster, at roughly 96% for CD4 and more than 85% for CD8. Abundant bulk-derived clonotypes could contaminate FACS-sorted repertoires.

About this clonotype itself: Its matching antigen is unknown.

Germline values: CDR1 MNHNY, CDR2 SVGAGI (reference sequence). Trimming removed 7 bases from V and 0 bases from J, with 16 bases in between. The CDR3 runs to 17 residues. Production of TCR cDNA was by 5'RACE template switching, which also added a universal primer site and UMIs. Each CDR3 protein is one row after TCRdb ran MiXCR on the 5' RACE reads. The table includes around 340,000 distinct CDR3 sequences, around an eighth detected once. The input for sequencing was CD4+ T cells sorted from PBMCs, taken 15 days after the yellow fever booster vaccination. The TCR originated in a man aged 18 to 30 who received the YFV17D yellow fever vaccine. The chain uses TRBV6-6 and TRBJ2-6; tentative D call: TRBD1 (6 bases). The DNA of the CDR3 is TGTGCCAGCAACCGAAATAAGGACAGCTCTGGGGCCAACGTCCTGACTTTC. Amino acids: CASNRNKDSSGANVLTF.